A selection of T cell receptor beta chains follows, all from one sample in a study of CD8+ T cells in alopecia areata. Clones were read by immunoSEQ multiplex PCR, and TCRdb kept only the in-frame ones, dropping some. Here the sample spans 90,000 to 100,000 clones, about 40% being singletons. The sequenced sample was CD4+ T cells sorted from blood. Receptors were obtained from a human donor with alopecia areata. Both conserved end residues are part of each CDR3. The D gene is left open where the match is weak. A clone size is listed for some rows: how often the clone was seen (once, few, many), or a class if it is expanded.

>TRBJ2-3|NA|NA|TRBV5-1
CASRLSTHRSSFTQYF
TGCGCCAGCAGGCTTTCGACTCATAGATCGTCTTTTACGCAGTATTTT
>TRBJ2-5|NA|NA|TRBV15
CATSRYAARETQYF
TGTGCCACCAGCAGATACGCGGCTAGGGAGACCCAGTACTTC
>TRBJ2-1|few|TRBD2|TRBV29-1
CSARMGLAGGWVYNEQFF
TGCAGCGCGAGGATGGGACTAGCGGGAGGGTGGGTCTACAATGAGCAGTTCTTC
>TRBJ1-2|NA|TRBD1|TRBV14
CASSQDRTGTNYGYTF
TGTGCCAGCAGCCAAGACCGGACAGGGACGAACTATGGCTACACCTTC
>TRBJ2-7|NA|NA|TRBV5-4
CASSRGTTDYEQYF
TGTGCCAGCAGCCGGGGGACAACGGACTACGAGCAGTACTTC
>TRBJ2-7|few|NA|TRBV2
CASSSEVEQYF
TGTGCCAGCAGTTCGGAGGTCGAGCAGTACTTC
>TRBJ1-1|few|NA|TRBV29-1
CSVGPDREENTEAFF
TGCAGCGTTGGGCCTGACCGAGAGGAAAACACTGAAGCTTTCTTT
>TRBJ2-5|few|TRBD1|TRBV2
CASSSDRGHQETQYF
TGTGCCAGCAGTTCCGACAGGGGGCACCAAGAGACCCAGTACTTC
>TRBJ1-6|NA|NA|TRBV7-2
CASSTDNNSPLHF
TGTGCCAGCAGCACAGATAATAATTCACCCCTCCACTTT
>TRBJ2-5|NA|TRBD1|TRBV11-2
CASSLHGTGVLVETQYF
TGTGCCAGCAGCTTACATGGGACAGGGGTTTTAGTTGAGACCCAGTACTTC
>TRBJ1-4|NA|NA|TRBV20-1
CSGATNEKLFF
TGCAGTGGTGCAACTAATGAAAAACTGTTTTTT
>TRBJ2-1|NA|TRBD2|TRBV11-2
CASSLDLKGLAGEQFF
TGTGCCAGCAGCTTAGATCTAAAGGGACTAGCCGGAGAGCAGTTCTTC
>TRBJ1-1|NA|NA|TRBV4-2
CASSQADLNTEAFF
TGTGCCAGCAGCCAAGCAGATTTGAACACTGAAGCTTTCTTT